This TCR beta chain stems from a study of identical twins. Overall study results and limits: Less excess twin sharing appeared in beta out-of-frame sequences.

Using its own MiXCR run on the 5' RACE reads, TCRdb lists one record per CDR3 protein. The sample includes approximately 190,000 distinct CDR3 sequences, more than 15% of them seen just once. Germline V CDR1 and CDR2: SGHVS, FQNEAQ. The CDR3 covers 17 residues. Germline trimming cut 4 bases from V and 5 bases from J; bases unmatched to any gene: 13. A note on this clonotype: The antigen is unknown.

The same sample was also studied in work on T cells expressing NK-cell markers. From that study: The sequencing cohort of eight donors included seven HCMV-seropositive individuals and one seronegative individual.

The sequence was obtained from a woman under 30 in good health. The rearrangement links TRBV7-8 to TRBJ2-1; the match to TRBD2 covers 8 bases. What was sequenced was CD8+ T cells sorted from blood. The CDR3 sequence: CASSSPKREIANNEQFF. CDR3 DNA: TGTGCCAGCAGCTCCCCTAAGCGGGAGATAGCTAACAATGAGCAGTTCTTC.